The 29 T cell receptor beta chains given below trace back to one sample, sequenced in a study of cytomegalovirus exposure and HLA in healthy donors. PCR used 60 Vbeta primers and 13 Jbeta primers. Assay used: immunoSEQ multiplex PCR; TCRdb lists only in-frame clones, some missing. The sample shows about 180,000 clones, almost 80% of them seen only once. Sequenced sample: PBMCs. The source of these receptors is a man aged 35-49 years in good health and CMV-seropositive.

Here the CDR3 reads CASSPAGTGGAYGNTIYF. CDR3 coding DNA: TGTGCCAGCTCACCGGCCGGGACAGGGGGCGCGTATGGAAACACCATATATTTT. The rearrangement uses TRBV18 and TRBJ1-3; 12 positions match TRBD1. Germline V lookup: CDR1 KGHSH, CDR2 LQKENI. With V trimmed by 3 bases and J by 3 bases, 9 bases remained unmatched. CDR3 length equals 18 residues. Looking up the rest from reference TRBV18 and TRBJ1-3 gives the full variable domain: NAGVMQNPRHLVRRRGQEARLRCSPMKGHSHVYWYRQLPEEGLKFMVYLQKENIIDESGMPKERFSAEFPKEGPSILRIQQVVRGDSAAYFCASSPAGTGGAYGNTIYFGEGSWLTVV.

The rearrangement joins TRBV5-6 to TRBJ2-5; no clear D. The CDR3 has 15 amino acids. The ends were cut back, 0 bases at V and 2 bases at J, with 11 bases in the middle. Germline V gene data show CDR1 as SGHDT and CDR2 as YYEEEE. DNA of the CDR3: TGTGCCAGCAGCTTGGCCCCGGTGACACAAGAGACCCAGTACTTC. This gives the protein CASSLAPVTQETQYF.

The genes are TRBV2 and TRBJ2-5, with 8 nucleotides matching TRBD1. The CDR3 loop spans 15 amino acids. From germline, CDR1 is SNHLY and CDR2 FYNNEI. V lost 2 bases, J lost 2 bases, and 4 bases stayed unmatched. CDR3 coding DNA: TGTGCCAGCAGTGAACTCAGGACAGGGCAAGAGACCCAGTACTTC. Residues: CASSELRTGQETQYF.

This clone was detected a few times. V is TRBV6-6 and J is TRBJ2-3; 10 bases fit TRBD2. CDR3 length equals 16 residues. J lost 5 bases, V lost 2 bases, and 7 bases had no gene match. The germline CDR1 and CDR2 sequences are MNHNY and SVGAGI (reference sequence). The CDR3 DNA follows: TGTGCCAGCAGTTACCCGCTAGCGGGAGCAGTAGATACGCAGTATTTT. Its protein product is CASSYPLAGAVDTQYF.

This clone was counted a few times. V is TRBV5-1 and J is TRBJ2-1; D unresolved. Germline V gene lookup returns CDR1 SGHRS and CDR2 YFSETQ. This CDR3 has 16 residues. V gave up 0 bases and J gave up 0 bases, with 10 bases separating them. CDR3 residues: CASSLAVPSSYNEQFF. The CDR3 DNA reads as TGCGCCAGCAGCTTGGCGGTTCCGAGCTCCTACAATGAGCAGTTCTTC.

This chain connects TRBV5-6 to TRBJ2-5; 9 bases align to TRBD2. The CDR3 totals 17 residues. Unmatched junction bases numbered 13, after V lost 2 bases and J lost 5 bases. Germline V gene data show CDR1 as SGHDT and CDR2 as YYEEEE. CDR3 region: CASSFATSGGARETQYF. CDR3 coding DNA: TGTGCCAGCAGCTTTGCGACTAGCGGAGGAGCAAGGGAGACCCAGTACTTC.

The rearrangement uses TRBV11-3 and TRBJ2-3; D remains unclear. The CDR3 extends over 16 amino acids. Between the trimmed V and J ends, which lost 4 bases and 0 bases, there was a span of 14 bases. Looked up from germline, CDR1 is SGHNT and CDR2 is YENEEA. CDR3 sequence: CASSWATSASTDTQYF. The DNA for the CDR3 is TGTGCCAGCAGCTGGGCGACATCCGCTAGCACAGATACGCAGTATTTT.

J is TRBJ2-5 and V is TRBV2; perhaps TRBD1 as D (5 bases). Between the trimmed V and J ends, which lost 9 bases and 4 bases, there was a span of 18 bases. Germline V gene lookup returns CDR1 SNHLY and CDR2 FYNNEI. The CDR3 extends over 14 amino acids. This CDR3 reads CASKIGQPTETQYF. DNA for the CDR3: TGTGCCAGTAAAATTGGACAACCTACAGAGACCCAGTACTTC.

The CDR3 DNA follows: TGTGCCATCAGTGAGCAGGGCCCAACTAACTATGGCTACACCTTC. This codes for CAISEQGPTNYGYTF. This chain uses TRBV10-3 with TRBJ1-2; tentative D call: TRBD1 (5 bases). The CDR3 is made up of 15 amino acids. The germline gives CDR1 ENHRY, CDR2 SYGVKD. V lost 2 bases and J lost 0, with 10 bases in between.

The rearrangement uses TRBV25-1 and TRBJ1-2; 7 nucleotides line up with TRBD1. V dropped 6 bases and J dropped 2; count of bases not matched to a gene: 3. From germline, CDR1 is MGHDK and CDR2 SYGVNS. The CDR3 contains 13 residues. CDR3 bases: TGTGCCAGCAGACAGACAGGGAACTATGGCTACACCTTC. Amino acids: CASRQTGNYGYTF.

The chain uses TRBV10-1 and TRBJ1-2; weak D call: TRBD1 (6 bases). CDR1 WNHNN and CDR2 SYGVQD come from the germline V gene (reference sequence). The CDR3 contains 13 residues. With 3 bases removed from V and 3 bases from J, the gap between germline ends came to 8 bases. The CDR3 DNA sequence: TGCGCCAGCAGTGAACGACAGGACTATGGCTACACCTTC. This translates into CASSERQDYGYTF.

Notes on this clone: Other nucleotide sequences from this sample produce the same CDR3. The V and J genes are TRBV18 and TRBJ2-5; 14 bases fit TRBD2. Germline V lookup: CDR1 KGHSH, CDR2 LQKENI. Unmatched junction bases numbered 0, after V lost 0 bases and J lost 3 bases. This CDR3 is 16 amino acids long. CDR3 loop: CASSPPGLAGEETQYF. CDR3 sequence (DNA): TGTGCCAGCTCACCACCGGGACTAGCGGGAGAAGAGACCCAGTACTTC.

V gene TRBV28 combines with J gene TRBJ1-1; no clear D gene. The CDR3 loop spans 16 amino acids. The ends were cut back, 6 bases at V and 0 bases at J, with 17 bases in the middle. Per germline, CDR1 MDHEN and CDR2 SYDVKM. CDR3: CASRTNLQSLNTEAFF. CDR3 DNA sequence: TGTGCCAGCAGGACAAACCTTCAGAGCTTGAACACTGAAGCTTTCTTT.

This chain connects TRBV27 to TRBJ2-2; 7 bases align to TRBD1. With V trimmed by 7 bases and J by 1 base, 18 bases remained unmatched. This CDR3 region has 19 residues. Germline lookup yields CDR1 MNHEY and CDR2 SMNVEV (reference sequence). The CDR3 is CASKPRVANRGENTGELFF. The CDR3 DNA reads TGTGCCAGCAAGCCCCGCGTGGCAAACAGGGGTGAGAACACCGGGGAGCTGTTTTTT.

J is TRBJ2-1 and V is TRBV10-3; no clear D. Germline values: CDR1 ENHRY, CDR2 SYGVKD. The CDR3 consists of 17 residues. The V end was cut by 0 bases, the J end by 15 bases, with 27 bases between. CDR3 sequence (DNA): TGTGCCATCAGTGAGTCGTTAACGTGGGCCGACCGGCAGAATTTGTTCTTC. It is translated as CAISESLTWADRQNLFF.

The genes are TRBV28 and TRBJ2-1; D may be TRBD1 (5 bases). The CDR3 loop spans 14 amino acids. The V end lost 8 bases, the J end lost 4 bases, and 15 bases lay between the germline ends. In germline, CDR1 is MDHEN, CDR2 SYDVKM. The CDR3 DNA sequence: TGTGCCAGCGCGGAACGGAGACAGTACAATGAGCAGTTCTTC. Translating gives CASAERRQYNEQFF.

V usage is TRBV10-2 and J usage is TRBJ2-1; the D gene is possibly TRBD2 (6 bases). The CDR3 has 15 residues. CDR1 is WSHSY and CDR2 is SAAADI in the germline V gene. V was pared by 1 base and J by 7 bases, with 14 bases between. CDR3 nucleotides: TGCGCCAGCAGTGAGTTGGGGAGGATTGGTAATGAGCAGTTCTTC. This gives the protein CASSELGRIGNEQFF.

This clone has only a few counts. V gene TRBV5-1 combines with J gene TRBJ2-7; TRBD1 might be the D (5 bases). V was pared by 0 bases and J by 6 bases, with 16 bases between. The CDR3 spans 15 residues. The germline CDR1 and CDR2 sequences are SGHRS and YFSETQ. CDR3 nucleotides: TGCGCCAGCAGCTTGGGCCAGGGCCCATTCGGCGAGCAGTACTTC. Translated, it gives CASSLGQGPFGEQYF. Combining the CDR3 with reference TRBV5-1 and TRBJ2-7 gives the whole variable domain KAGVTQTPRYLIKTRGQQVTLSCSPISGHRSVSWYQQTPGQGLQFLFEYFSETQRNKGNFPGRFSGRQFSNSRSEMNVSTLELGDSALYLCASSLGQGPFGEQYFGPGTRLTVT.

In this sample, this clone turned up once. J is TRBJ2-7 and V is TRBV7-2, with a weak D call TRBD2 (6 bases). Germline V gives CDR1 SGHTA, CDR2 FQGNSA. The CDR3 is made up of 13 amino acids. The V end lost 3 bases, the J end lost 3 bases, and 9 bases lay between the germline ends. As DNA, the CDR3 is TGTGCCAGCAGCTTCACGACTAGCTACGAGCAGTACTTC. It codes for CASSFTTSYEQYF.

There are a few counts of this clone. The J gene is TRBJ2-1, the V gene TRBV6-1, with D tentatively TRBD2 (5 bases). The CDR3 runs 14 residues. CDR1 is MNHNS, CDR2 SASEGT, per germline. The V end was cut by 6 bases, the J end by 5 bases, with 14 bases between. The CDR3 region has the DNA TGTGCCAGCAGAGCTTTCGAGGGAGACAATGAGCAGTTCTTC. It translates to CASRAFEGDNEQFF.

V is TRBV27 and J is TRBJ2-1; D remains unclear. V lost 2 bases and J lost 0, with 11 bases in between. Germline assignment: CDR1 MNHEY and CDR2 SMNVEV (reference sequence). The CDR3 covers 16 residues. The chain's CDR3 is CASSLLGESSYNEQFF. The CDR3 DNA reads as TGTGCCAGCAGTTTACTCGGTGAGAGCTCCTACAATGAGCAGTTCTTC.

This chain joins TRBV28 and TRBJ1-2, with D possibly being TRBD1 (6 bases). CDR3 length equals 15 residues. Trimming removed 4 bases from V and 1 base from J, with 13 bases in between. Germline-derived CDR1 and CDR2 are MDHEN and SYDVKM. The CDR3 spells CASSSGQSFNYGYTF. In DNA, the CDR3 is TGTGCCAGCAGTTCTGGACAGTCTTTTAACTATGGCTACACCTTC.

This clone appeared once. The CDR3 DNA sequence: TGCGCCAGCAGTGAGTCTCTAGCGGGAAGAGAGACCCAGTACTTC. Translation gives CASSESLAGRETQYF. This chain uses TRBV10-2 with TRBJ2-5, with 9 bases that match TRBD2. Germline lookup yields CDR1 WSHSY and CDR2 SAAADI. There are 15 residues in the CDR3. V dropped 0 bases and J dropped 4; count of bases not matched to a gene: 3.

This clone has just a few counts. The rearrangement links TRBV19 to TRBJ1-2; no reliable D call. The V gene's germline CDR1 is LNHDA and CDR2 SQIVND (reference sequence). Trimming left V 4 bases short and J 1 base short, with 7 bases between. There are 13 residues in the CDR3. The CDR3 region is CASSSQFNYGYTF. The CDR3 coding sequence is TGTGCCAGTAGTAGCCAGTTTAACTATGGCTACACCTTC.

The chain recombines TRBV5-1 with TRBJ2-2; weak D call: TRBD1 (6 bases). CDR1 SGHRS and CDR2 YFSETQ come from the germline V gene. V lost 1 base and J lost 6, with 10 bases in between. The CDR3 extends over 14 amino acids. Here the CDR3 reads CASSLLQGPGELFF. In DNA, the CDR3 is TGCGCCAGCAGCTTGTTACAGGGCCCCGGGGAGCTGTTTTTT.

The chain couples TRBV28 to TRBJ2-7; 10 nucleotides agree with TRBD1. The V gene end was trimmed by 2 bases and the J gene end by 2 bases; junction bases not matched to a gene: 3. Looked up from germline, CDR1 is MDHEN and CDR2 is SYDVKM. The CDR3 length is 15 residues. The CDR3 spells CASSLGDRGTYEQYF. CDR3 bases: TGTGCCAGCAGTTTAGGGGACAGGGGCACCTACGAGCAGTACTTC.

The chain is built from TRBV29-1 and TRBJ2-7; no firm D call. The germline V gene has CDR1 SQVTM and CDR2 ANQGSEA. Between the trimmed V and J ends, which lost 6 bases and 4 bases, there was a span of 16 bases. The CDR3 sequence is 13 residues long. The CDR3 here is CSVIMVQTYEQYF. In DNA form, the CDR3 reads TGCAGCGTCATCATGGTACAAACGTACGAGCAGTACTTC.

The chain recombines TRBV7-8 with TRBJ2-2, with D hard to call. The CDR3 is 14 residues long. Germline V CDR1 and CDR2: SGHVS, FQNEAQ. V gave up 4 bases and J gave up 2 bases, with 8 bases separating them. The DNA for the CDR3 is TGTGCCAGCAGCTCCCCCTTCAACACCGGGGAGCTGTTTTTT. Protein: CASSSPFNTGELFF.

The genes are TRBV7-9 and TRBJ2-1; tentatively, D is TRBD1 (6 bases). In germline, CDR1 is SEHNR, CDR2 FQNEAQ (reference sequence). The germline V and J ends were trimmed by 5 bases and 5 bases, with 16 bases remaining between them. The CDR3 has 15 amino acids. CDR3 sequence reads: CASSRSGTRDNEQFF. The DNA of the CDR3 is TGTGCCAGCAGCCGTTCCGGGACAAGGGACAATGAGCAGTTCTTC.